These 14 T cell receptor beta chains were sequenced from one sample in a study of early T cells in non-severe SARS-CoV-2 infection. MiXCR, run by TCRdb on the 5' RACE reads, gives a single entry per CDR3 protein. The table shows around 70,000 distinct CDR3 sequences, with 9.5% to 15% occurring only once. The specimen sequenced was whole blood. The receptors come from an adult who was a healthcare worker with PCR-confirmed SARS-CoV-2 infection or an uninfected control (not recorded which).

At least ten counts were recorded for this clonotype. The gene calls are TRBV18 and TRBJ1-2; no firm D call. The CDR3 sequence is 12 residues long. V gave up 4 bases and J gave up 3 bases, with 6 bases separating them. Germline CDR1 KGHSH, CDR2 LQKENI. CDR3 in amino acids: CASSLPDYGYTF. As DNA, the CDR3 is TGTGCCAGCTCACTACCAGACTATGGCTACACCTTC.

This clonotype was seen ten or more times. The chain combines TRBV18 with TRBJ2-2; TRBD2 might be the D (6 bases). With 0 bases removed from V and 3 bases from J, the gap between germline ends came to 11 bases. Per germline, CDR1 KGHSH and CDR2 LQKENI. The CDR3 consists of 16 residues. This chain's CDR3 is CASSPPSLADTGELFF. CDR3 bases: TGTGCCAGCTCACCACCGTCACTAGCCGACACCGGGGAGCTGTTTTTT.

This clonotype showed up many times. The chain recombines TRBV2 with TRBJ2-1; 9 bases map to TRBD1. The V and J ends lost 7 bases and 1 base, in that order; junction bases with no gene match: 8. The germline V gene encodes CDR1 SNHLY and CDR2 FYNNEI. This CDR3 is built from 16 residues. In DNA, the CDR3 is TGTGCCAGCACCGGACAGGGGTTATCGTCCTACAATGAGCAGTTCTTC. Amino acid sequence: CASTGQGLSSYNEQFF.

This clonotype was detected many times. V is TRBV29-1 and J is TRBJ2-7; D is undetermined. Per germline, CDR1 SQVTM and CDR2 ANQGSEA. Trimming stripped 3 bases from V and 3 bases from J, with 6 bases between. This CDR3 spans 11 amino acids. CDR3: CSVDEGYEQYF. In nucleotides, the CDR3 is TGCAGCGTTGACGAAGGCTACGAGCAGTACTTC.

There are a few counts of this clonotype. The rearrangement joins TRBV5-4 to TRBJ2-2; the D is unclear. The CDR3 covers 14 residues. The V end lost 4 bases, the J end lost 5 bases, and 12 bases lay between the germline ends. The germline V gene encodes CDR1 SGHNT and CDR2 YYREEE (reference sequence). The CDR3 nucleotides read TGTGCCAGCAGCGGCGGCTTGCGGACCGGGGAGCTGTTTTTT. It encodes CASSGGLRTGELFF.

This clonotype occurred many times. The V call is TRBV20-1, the J call TRBJ2-7; D gene ambiguous. Deletions cut 6 bases from V and 1 base from J, with 13 bases between. The CDR3 runs 13 residues. Germline assignment: CDR1 DFQATT and CDR2 SNEGSKA (reference sequence). CDR3 bases: TGCAGTGCCCGCCCCCGAGGTTCCTACGAGCAGTACTTC. This translates into CSARPRGSYEQYF.

This chain links TRBV5-1 with TRBJ2-5, with 10 bases aligning to TRBD1. The CDR3 has 15 residues. Trimming cost V 4 bases and J 3 bases; bases outside gene matches: 6. Germline-derived CDR1 and CDR2 are SGHRS and YFSETQ. The CDR3 sequence: CASSPGTGAKETQYF. DNA of the CDR3: TGCGCCAGCAGCCCCGGGACAGGGGCTAAAGAGACCCAGTACTTC.

The V and J genes are TRBV4-2 and TRBJ2-2; 11 positions agree with TRBD1. Unmatched junction bases numbered 5, after V lost 7 bases and J lost 7 bases. CDR1 and CDR2 from the germline V gene are LGHNA and YNFKEQ. CDR3 length: 14 residues. The CDR3 loop is CASNGQGAIGELFF. CDR3 DNA sequence: TGTGCCAGCAACGGACAGGGGGCGATCGGGGAGCTGTTTTTT.

In its sample, this clonotype was seen many times. The chain employs TRBV20-1 and TRBJ1-5; possible D gene TRBD1, 5 bases. Germline assignment: CDR1 DFQATT and CDR2 SNEGSKA (reference sequence). This CDR3 region has 13 residues. Trimming shortened V by 6 bases and J by 3 bases, and 12 bases separated the two germline ends. The CDR3 loop is CSAKTGPNQPQHF. The DNA of the CDR3 is TGCAGTGCGAAAACAGGCCCCAATCAGCCCCAGCATTTT.

This clonotype was observed a few times. The chain uses TRBV20-1 and TRBJ2-5, with 16 bases that match TRBD2. Germline V gene lookup returns CDR1 DFQATT and CDR2 SNEGSKA (reference sequence). CDR3 length equals 19 residues. The junction had 18 bases not matched to a gene; V was cut back by 6 bases and J by 5 bases. The CDR3 loop reads CSATRPVGGTSGRGETQYF. The CDR3 nucleotides read TGCAGTGCGACACGGCCGGTCGGCGGGACTAGCGGGAGGGGGGAGACCCAGTACTTC.

This clonotype turned up a few times. CDR3 sequence (DNA): TGTGCCAGCAGTACAGGACACCTAAGGCCTAACTATGGCTACACCTTC. Its protein product is CASSTGHLRPNYGYTF. The chain links TRBV12-3 or TRBV12-4 to TRBJ1-2, with TRBD1 as a possible D gene (5 bases). This CDR3 region has 16 residues. The ends were cut back, 5 bases at V and 0 bases at J, with 16 bases in the middle.

There are a few counts of this clonotype. The chain links TRBV7-3 to TRBJ2-4; TRBD1 aligns across 11 bases. Trimming took 5 bases from V and 8 from J; bases not matched to a gene: 5. This CDR3 is built from 14 residues. Germline V CDR1 and CDR2: SGHTA, FQGTGA. CDR3 residues: CASSHRDRGDIQYF. In DNA, the CDR3 is TGTGCCAGCAGCCACCGGGACAGGGGGGACATTCAGTACTTC.

The chain links TRBV7-6 to TRBJ2-7; 11 bases line up with TRBD1. Unmatched junction bases numbered 12, after V lost 2 bases and J lost 6 bases. CDR1 and CDR2 from the germline V gene are SGHVS and FNYEAQ. The CDR3 covers 17 residues. Here the CDR3 reads CASSLTPSGTGGSEQYF. CDR3 sequence (DNA): TGTGCCAGCAGCTTAACGCCTTCCGGGACAGGGGGTTCCGAGCAGTACTTC.

This clonotype has at least ten counts. CDR3 bases: TGTGCCAGCAGCCAACAGATGAGGACTGAAGCTTTCTTT. As protein: CASSQQMRTEAFF. This rearrangement joins TRBV14 to TRBJ1-1; D not resolved. This CDR3 has 13 residues. V lost 2 bases and J 5 bases, leaving 9 bases between the germline ends. The V gene's germline CDR1 is SGHDN and CDR2 FVKESK.